The 14 T cell receptor beta chains in this list originate from one sample, sequenced in a study of shared clonotypes between healthy human individuals. Here immunoSEQ multiplex PCR was the method, and the copy in TCRdb shows in-frame clones only, minus some. The table includes about 1.1 million clones, approximately 78% detected once. The sequenced material came from memory CD4+ T cells from PBMCs. The sample's subset: CD45RA-negative fraction. These TCRs come from a man aged 18 to 29 in good health. Some clones in this sample may be carry-over from other donors' samples.

The chain couples TRBV4-1 to TRBJ1-4, with D hard to call. The germline CDR1 and CDR2 sequences are MGHRA and YSYEKL. V was cut by 1 base and J by 8 bases, with 8 bases left in between. The CDR3 runs to 13 residues. CDR3 amino acids: CASSQARTEKLFF. The CDR3 region has the DNA TGCGCCAGCAGCCAAGCCAGAACCGAAAAACTGTTTTTT.

The V and J genes are TRBV10-1 and TRBJ2-5; tentatively, D is TRBD2 (5 bases). Trimming removed 7 bases at V and 5 bases at J, with 20 bases between. The CDR3 length is 15 residues. The V gene's germline CDR1 is WNHNN and CDR2 SYGVQD (reference sequence). This CDR3 is CASTSGGWLGETQYF. Written as DNA, the CDR3 is TGCGCCAGCACTTCCGGAGGTTGGCTAGGGGAGACCCAGTACTTC.

This clone was observed a single time. The genes are TRBV7-2 and TRBJ2-7; D unresolved. Germline CDR1 reads SGHTA; CDR2 reads FQGNSA. Trimming took 2 bases from V and 0 from J, leaving 14 bases between them. The CDR3 extends over 16 amino acids. The CDR3 nucleotides are TGTGCCAGCAGCTTATACCGGCCAACAGACTCCTACGAGCAGTACTTC. Its protein is CASSLYRPTDSYEQYF.

V usage is TRBV7-8 and J usage is TRBJ2-3, with TRBD2 matching 12 bases. Germline lookup yields CDR1 SGHVS and CDR2 FQNEAQ. The CDR3 is made up of 17 amino acids. J lost 6 bases, V lost 2 bases, and 9 bases had no gene match. The CDR3 loop reads CASSLSSTSGSRDTQYF. CDR3 in DNA: TGTGCCAGCAGCTTATCCTCGACTAGCGGGAGTCGGGATACGCAGTATTTT.

A single count supports this clone. This chain connects TRBV5-1 to TRBJ2-3; D unclear. V was shortened by 0 bases and J by 1 base, with 9 bases between the two germline ends. The length of the CDR3 is 15 residues. CDR1 is SGHRS and CDR2 is YFSETQ in the germline V gene. The CDR3 region is CASSLGAAGTDTQYF. CDR3 nucleotide sequence: TGCGCCAGCAGCTTGGGAGCCGCTGGCACAGATACGCAGTATTTT.

V gene TRBV19 combines with J gene TRBJ2-7; 9 nucleotides align to TRBD1. The CDR3 runs 16 residues. The trim removed 6 bases at V and 3 bases at J, leaving 12 bases unmatched. Per the germline V gene, CDR1 is LNHDA and CDR2 is SQIVND (reference sequence). The CDR3 reads CASSSTTGQGGYEQYF. The CDR3 DNA reads as TGTGCCAGTAGCTCAACTACGGGACAGGGAGGCTACGAGCAGTACTTC.

The chain uses TRBV28 and TRBJ2-5, with TRBD2 matching over 10 bases. Per the germline V gene, CDR1 is MDHEN and CDR2 is SYDVKM. After removal of 5 bases from V and 1 base from J, the junction contained 4 bases not matched to a gene. This CDR3 is 15 amino acids long. CDR3 residues: CASSLGLATQETQYF. The CDR3 nucleotides read TGTGCCAGCAGTCTGGGACTAGCGACCCAAGAGACCCAGTACTTC.

This clone was seen once. V usage is TRBV7-2 and J usage is TRBJ1-3; no clear D gene. Germline CDR1 is SGHTA and CDR2 is FQGNSA. Trimming took off 5 bases at V and 4 bases at J, with 18 bases between the two ends. CDR3 length: 16 amino acids. CDR3 sequence reads: CASSHTPSPGGNTIYF. The CDR3 nucleotides are TGTGCCAGCAGCCATACACCCTCGCCGGGGGGAAACACCATATATTTT.

The gene calls are TRBV10-2 and TRBJ2-5, with D hard to call. Germline V gene lookup returns CDR1 WSHSY and CDR2 SAAADI. The CDR3 is 11 amino acids. Between the trimmed V and J ends, which lost 7 bases and 2 bases, there was a span of 5 bases. CDR3 sequence (DNA): TGCGCCAGCATTCAACAAGAGACCCAGTACTTC. Translating it yields CASIQQETQYF.

The V gene is TRBV6-4, the J gene TRBJ1-5, with no clear D. V was pared by 7 bases and J by 0 bases, with 16 bases between. Germline lookup yields CDR1 MRHNA and CDR2 SNTAGT. CDR3 length: 16 amino acids. CDR3 residues: CASTEREAYSNQPQHF. CDR3 coding DNA: TGTGCCAGCACCGAAAGGGAGGCCTATAGCAATCAGCCCCAGCATTTT.

The chain employs TRBV5-4 and TRBJ2-7; D might be TRBD1 or TRBD2, each matching 7 bases. Looked up from germline, CDR1 is SGHNT and CDR2 is YYREEE (reference sequence). This CDR3 is built from 14 residues. Trimming removed 4 bases at V and 3 bases at J, with 14 bases between. CDR3 in amino acids: CASSPQGGYYEQYF. DNA of the CDR3: TGTGCCAGCAGCCCCCAGGGGGGGTACTACGAGCAGTACTTC.

As for this clone: A much larger clonotype is one base distant, so this may be a read error. The chain combines TRBV11-2 with TRBJ2-5, with D uncertain. The CDR3 is made up of 12 amino acids. Per germline, CDR1 SGHAT and CDR2 FQNNGV. V lost 3 bases, J lost 1 base, and 3 bases lay in between. In DNA, the CDR3 is TGTGCCAGCAGCTTTGCCCAAGAGACCCAGTACTTC. Translated: CASSFAQETQYF.

The CDR3 nucleotides are TGTGCCAGCAGCCCAGAGGGAGGGGTTGAAGTATACGAGCAGTACTTC. Translation gives CASSPEGGVEVYEQYF. The chain links TRBV9 to TRBJ2-7; the match to TRBD2 covers 7 bases. The CDR3 contains 16 residues. Germline V lookup: CDR1 SGDLS, CDR2 YYNGEE. With 4 bases clipped from V and 4 bases from J, the junction kept 14 bases outside the gene matches.

This clone showed up just once. The rearrangement links TRBV5-6 to TRBJ2-3, with 7 bases identical to TRBD1. CDR1 and CDR2 from the germline V gene are SGHDT and YYEEEE. There are 16 residues in the CDR3. Germline trimming cut 1 base from V and 3 bases from J; bases unmatched to any gene: 8. The CDR3 DNA follows: TGTGCCAGCAGCTTGCTCGACAGGGTGAAAACAGATACGCAGTATTTT. Its translation is CASSLLDRVKTDTQYF.